The 9 T cell receptor beta chains given below trace back to one sample, sequenced in a study of cytomegalovirus exposure and HLA in healthy donors (dated by TCRdb to the late 2010s). Receptor amplification or capture employed the immunoSEQ multiplex PCR assay. A mixture of 60 forward primers for TCR Vbeta segments and 13 reverse primers for TCR Jbeta segments was used in the multiplex PCR. TCRdb holds this immuneACCESS table with in-frame rearrangements only. Some clones are missing; in checked studies, unresolved V genes explain under half, and the rest has no known cause. This sample gives about 140,000 clones in total; less than 85% of them show up just once. The ten biggest clones cover 1.5% to 2% of the sample. The sample consisted of PBMCs. Every receptor here comes from a man aged 40-50 years in good health and CMV-seronegative.

The chain is built from TRBV7-2 and TRBJ1-5; 7 bases align to TRBD1. This CDR3 is 18 amino acids long. V lost 0 bases, J lost 1 base, and 9 bases stayed unmatched. Germline-derived CDR1 and CDR2 are SGHTA and FQGNSA. The CDR3 DNA reads as TGTGCCAGCAGCTTAGCAGACCCGGGACAGTTAAGCAATCAGCCCCAGCATTTT. Its protein is CASSLADPGQLSNQPQHF.

This sequence joins TRBV4-3 and TRBJ1-5; D unresolved. CDR1 LGHNA and CDR2 YSLEER come from the germline V gene. V shed 0 bases and J shed 7 bases, with 13 bases lying between them. The CDR3 extends over 15 amino acids. The CDR3 sequence: CASSQDQAGGQPQHF. CDR3 bases: TGCGCCAGCAGCCAAGATCAGGCAGGAGGGCAGCCCCAGCATTTT.

This clone occurred a few times. V usage is TRBV27 and J usage is TRBJ1-1; 9 bases line up with TRBD1. The V gene end was trimmed by 4 bases and the J gene end by 11 bases; junction bases not matched to a gene: 11. The CDR3 consists of 14 residues. Germline CDR1 and CDR2: MNHEY and SMNVEV (reference sequence). CDR3 nucleotide sequence: TGTGCCAGCAGTTGGAGGGGGACAGGGATGCGGGCTTTCTTT. It yields the protein CASSWRGTGMRAFF.

The CDR3 sequence is CASSLQGPEEQYF. The CDR3 region has the DNA TGTGCCAGCAGTTTACAGGGGCCAGAGGAGCAGTACTTC. The chain uses TRBV27 and TRBJ2-7, with a tentative D call TRBD1 (6 bases). Trimming took 2 bases from V and 7 from J, leaving 12 bases between them. CDR3 length: 13 residues. Germline values: CDR1 MNHEY, CDR2 SMNVEV (reference sequence).

V usage is TRBV6-1 and J usage is TRBJ1-1; 9 bases line up with TRBD1. V lost 6 bases to trimming and J lost 1 base; unmatched junction nucleotides: 3. The germline gives CDR1 MNHNS, CDR2 SASEGT. The CDR3 has 14 residues. The CDR3 DNA reads TGTGCCAGCAGGCAACAGGGGGCGAACACTGAAGCTTTCTTT. Its translation is CASRQQGANTEAFF.

This chain's CDR3 is CAISPLTGERNGYTF. CDR3 sequence (DNA): TGTGCCATCAGTCCACTCACAGGGGAGAGGAATGGCTACACCTTC. The genes are TRBV10-3 and TRBJ1-2; 7 nucleotides match TRBD1. CDR1 is ENHRY, CDR2 SYGVKD, per germline. The CDR3 is 15 residues long. V lost 5 bases, J lost 6 bases, and 12 bases stayed unmatched.

The chain couples TRBV27 to TRBJ2-6; perhaps TRBD2 as D (5 bases). The CDR3 runs to 16 residues. CDR1 and CDR2 from the germline V gene are MNHEY and SMNVEV (reference sequence). Trimming stripped 0 bases from V and 3 bases from J, with 9 bases between. The CDR3 coding sequence is TGTGCCAGCAGTTTATCAGGCGGGTATGGGGCCAACGTCCTGACTTTC. Its translation is CASSLSGGYGANVLTF.

J is TRBJ2-1 and V is TRBV28; perhaps TRBD1 as D (5 bases). V was trimmed by 11 bases and J by 7 bases, leaving 21 bases between them. This CDR3 is built from 14 residues. CDR1 and CDR2 (germline): MDHEN, SYDVKM. CDR3 sequence: CASRLGRKRNEQFF. As DNA, the CDR3 is TGTGCCTCGCGGTTGGGGCGTAAGAGGAATGAGCAGTTCTTC.

This clone was picked up one time. This rearrangement joins TRBV6-5 to TRBJ2-5; 7 bases line up with TRBD1. The DNA end is more similar to TRBJ2-7, so the J call may be wrong. From germline, CDR1 is MNHEY and CDR2 SVGAGI. CDR3 length: 13 residues. This chain's CDR3 is CASSLQGSYEQYF. CDR3 sequence (DNA): TGTGCCAGCAGCCTACAGGGGTCCTACGAGCAGTACTTC.